The clone carrying this T cell receptor beta chain was seen just once. These data belong to a study of T cell changes during pregnancy in multiple sclerosis. Per germline, CDR1 MDHEN and CDR2 SYDVKM. This CDR3 is 12 amino acids long. The ends lost 8 bases at V and 4 bases at J; junction bases unmatched: 3. Profiled with immunoSEQ multiplex PCR; TCRdb holds only in-frame clones, not every one. Found here are about 83,000 clones, about 90% of them singletons; the top ten hold around 3.4%. This specimen consisted of PBMCs, obtained in the first trimester of pregnancy. This clonotype was sampled from a female donor in good health, serving as a control in a pregnancy study. Some clones in this sample may be carry-over from other donors' samples. The V call is TRBV28, the J call TRBJ2-5; the match to TRBD1 covers 8 bases. The DNA of the CDR3 is TGTGCCAGCTGCAGGGGGCGAGAGACCCAGTACTTC. Encoded protein: CASCRGRETQYF.